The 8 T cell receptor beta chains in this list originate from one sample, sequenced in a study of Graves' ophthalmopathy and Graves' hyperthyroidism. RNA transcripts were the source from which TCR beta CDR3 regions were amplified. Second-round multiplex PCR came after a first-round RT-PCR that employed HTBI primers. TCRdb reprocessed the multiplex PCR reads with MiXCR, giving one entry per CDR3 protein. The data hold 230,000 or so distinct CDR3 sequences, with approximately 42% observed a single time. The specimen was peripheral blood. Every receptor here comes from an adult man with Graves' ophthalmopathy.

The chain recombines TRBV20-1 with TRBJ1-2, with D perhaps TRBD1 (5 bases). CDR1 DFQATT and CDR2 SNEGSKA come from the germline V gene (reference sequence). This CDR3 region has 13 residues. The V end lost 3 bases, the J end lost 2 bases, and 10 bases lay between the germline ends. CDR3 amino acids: CSASLGVNYGYTF. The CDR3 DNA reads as TGCAGTGCTAGTCTAGGGGTGAACTATGGCTACACCTTC.

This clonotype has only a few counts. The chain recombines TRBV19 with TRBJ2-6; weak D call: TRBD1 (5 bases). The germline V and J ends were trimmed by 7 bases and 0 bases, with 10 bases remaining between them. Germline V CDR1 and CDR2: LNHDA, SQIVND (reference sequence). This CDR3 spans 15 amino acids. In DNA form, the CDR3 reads TGTGCCAGTACCGAAGGGGCCTCTGGGGCCAACGTCCTGACTTTC. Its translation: CASTEGASGANVLTF.

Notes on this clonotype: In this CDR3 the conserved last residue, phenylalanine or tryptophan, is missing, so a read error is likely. The CDR3 loop is CSVEATGSYEQYL. In DNA form, the CDR3 reads TGCAGCGTTGAAGCAACAGGATCCTACGAGCAGTACCTC. The rearrangement joins TRBV29-1 to TRBJ2-7, with D tentatively TRBD1 (5 bases). Germline V CDR1 and CDR2: SQVTM, ANQGSEA. CDR3 length: 13 amino acids. V was trimmed by 1 base and J by 1 base, leaving 8 bases between them.

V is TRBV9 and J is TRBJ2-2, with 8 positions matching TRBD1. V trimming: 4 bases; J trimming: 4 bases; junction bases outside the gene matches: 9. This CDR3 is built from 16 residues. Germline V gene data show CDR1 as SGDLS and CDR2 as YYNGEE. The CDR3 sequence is CASSHLTGDGTGELFF. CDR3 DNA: TGTGCCAGCAGCCACCTGACAGGGGATGGCACCGGGGAGCTGTTTTTT. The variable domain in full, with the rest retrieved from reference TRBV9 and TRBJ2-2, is DSGVTQTPKHLITATGQRVTLRCSPRSGDLSVYWYQQSLDQGLQFLIQYYNGEERAKGNILERFSAQQFPDLHSELNLSSLELGDSALYFCASSHLTGDGTGELFFGEGSRLTVL.

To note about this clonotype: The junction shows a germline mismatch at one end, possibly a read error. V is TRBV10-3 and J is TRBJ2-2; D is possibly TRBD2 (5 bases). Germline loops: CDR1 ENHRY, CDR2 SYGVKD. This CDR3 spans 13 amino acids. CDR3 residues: CASSISVTGELFF. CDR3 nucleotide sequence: TGTGCCAGCAGTATTAGCGTTACCGGGGAGCTGTTTTTT.

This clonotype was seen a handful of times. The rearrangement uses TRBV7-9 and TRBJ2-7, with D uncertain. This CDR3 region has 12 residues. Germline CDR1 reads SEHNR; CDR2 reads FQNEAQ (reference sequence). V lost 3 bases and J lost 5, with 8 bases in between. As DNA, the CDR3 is TGTGCCAGCAGCTTCCTTCGGGACGAGCAGTACTTC. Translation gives CASSFLRDEQYF.

DNA of the CDR3: TGCAGCGTCCGGCGGGAGCGGGGCTACACTGAAGCTTTCTTT. Its protein is CSVRRERGYTEAFF. This chain links TRBV29-1 with TRBJ1-1; TRBD1 is a possible D gene (5 bases). The CDR3 extends over 14 amino acids. Trimming stripped 6 bases from V and 3 bases from J, with 17 bases between. CDR1 is SQVTM and CDR2 is ANQGSEA in the germline V gene. Full variable domain (rest looked up from reference TRBV29-1 and TRBJ1-1): SAVISQKPSRDICQRGTSLTIQCQVDSQVTMMFWYRQQPGQSLTLIATANQGSEATYESGFVIDKFPISRPNLTFSTLTVSNMSPEDSSIYLCSVRRERGYTEAFFGQGTRLTVV.

The CDR3 nucleotides read TGCAGCGTCGCGAACACCGGGGAGCTGTTTTTT. This encodes CSVANTGELFF. The rearrangement uses TRBV29-1 and TRBJ2-2; D unresolved. V lost 6 bases, J lost 0 bases, and 2 bases lay in between. This CDR3 is built from 11 residues. Germline assignment: CDR1 SQVTM and CDR2 ANQGSEA.